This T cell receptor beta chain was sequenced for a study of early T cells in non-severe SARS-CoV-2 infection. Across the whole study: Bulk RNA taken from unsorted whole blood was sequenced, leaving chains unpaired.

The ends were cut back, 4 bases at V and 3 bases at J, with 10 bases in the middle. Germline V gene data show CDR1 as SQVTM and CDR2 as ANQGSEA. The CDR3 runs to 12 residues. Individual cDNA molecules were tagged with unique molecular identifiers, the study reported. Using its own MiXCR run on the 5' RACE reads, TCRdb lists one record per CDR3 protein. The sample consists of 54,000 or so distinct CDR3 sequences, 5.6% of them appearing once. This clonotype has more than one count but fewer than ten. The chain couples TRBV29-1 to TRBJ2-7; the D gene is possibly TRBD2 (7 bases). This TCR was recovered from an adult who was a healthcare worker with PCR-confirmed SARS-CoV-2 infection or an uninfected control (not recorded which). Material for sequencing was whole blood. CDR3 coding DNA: TGCAGCGTTGGCGGGGGCCGCTACGAGCAGTACTTC. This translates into CSVGGGRYEQYF.